Listed here is a single T cell receptor (beta chain). What it recognizes is unknown. Trimming removed 3 bases from V and 4 bases from J, with 7 bases in between. Germline CDR1 is MNHNS and CDR2 is SASEGT. This CDR3 region has 13 residues. The data originate from a study of chemoradiotherapy in HPV16-positive cancers. Study-wide findings and caveats: Non-HPV-specific T cells did not expand in tumors during treatment, whereas candidate HPV-specific clones and E7-related motifs did. Better recurrence-free survival went with HPV-responsive T-cell expansion in HPV16-positive patients. The functional HPV-specific definition rests on just a couple of HPV16-positive patients.

Samples were taken several times over chemoradiotherapy. Only in-frame clones appear in the TCRdb table, and some are missing; sequencing was by immunoSEQ multiplex PCR. The table includes 25,000 to 30,000 clones, approximately 92% detected once. This clonotype was sampled from a human donor with HPV-associated anogenital cancer. V and J are TRBV6-1 and TRBJ1-5, with unresolved D. Sequencing used blood, obtained from a patient who underwent chemoradiotherapy. DNA of the CDR3: TGTGCCAGCAGTGATGACGGAAATCAGCCCCAGCATTTT. It specifies CASSDDGNQPQHF.